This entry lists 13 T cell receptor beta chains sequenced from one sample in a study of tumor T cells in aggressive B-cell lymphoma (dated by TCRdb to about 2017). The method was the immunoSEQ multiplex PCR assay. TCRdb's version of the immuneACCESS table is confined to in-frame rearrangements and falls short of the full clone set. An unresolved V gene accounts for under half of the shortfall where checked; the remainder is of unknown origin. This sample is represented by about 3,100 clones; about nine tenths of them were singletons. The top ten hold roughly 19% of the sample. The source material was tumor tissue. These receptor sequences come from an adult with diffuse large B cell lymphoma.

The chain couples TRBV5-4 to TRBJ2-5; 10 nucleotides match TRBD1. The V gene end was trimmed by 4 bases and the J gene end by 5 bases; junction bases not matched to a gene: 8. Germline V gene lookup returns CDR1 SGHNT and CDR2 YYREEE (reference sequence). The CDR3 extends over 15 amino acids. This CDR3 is CASSQRDRGGETQYF. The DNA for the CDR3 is TGTGCCAGCAGCCAAAGGGACAGGGGAGGGGAGACCCAGTACTTC. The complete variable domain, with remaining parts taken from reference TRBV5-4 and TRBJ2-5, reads ETGVTQSPTHLIKTRGQQVTLRCSSQSGHNTVSWYQQALGQGPQFIFQYYREEENGRGNFPPRFSGLQFPNYSSELNVNALELDDSALYLCASSQRDRGGETQYFGPGTRLLVL.

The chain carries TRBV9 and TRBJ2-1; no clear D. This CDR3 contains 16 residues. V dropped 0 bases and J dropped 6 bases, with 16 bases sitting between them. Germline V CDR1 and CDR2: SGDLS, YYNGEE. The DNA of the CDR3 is TGTGCCAGCAGCGTAGCTTGGTCGTCCCTGGCCAATGAGCAGTTCTTC. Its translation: CASSVAWSSLANEQFF.

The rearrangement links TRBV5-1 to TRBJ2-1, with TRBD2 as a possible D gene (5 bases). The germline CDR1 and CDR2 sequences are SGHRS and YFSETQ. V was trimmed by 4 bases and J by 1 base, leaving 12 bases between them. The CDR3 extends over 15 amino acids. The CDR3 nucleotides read TGCGCCAGCAGCGCCGGACTCGCGTCCTACAATGAGCAGTTCTTC. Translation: CASSAGLASYNEQFF.

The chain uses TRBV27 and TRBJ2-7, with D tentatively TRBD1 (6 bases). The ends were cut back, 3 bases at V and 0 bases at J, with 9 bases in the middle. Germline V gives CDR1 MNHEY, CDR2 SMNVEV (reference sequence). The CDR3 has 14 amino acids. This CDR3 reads CASSFTGSSYEQYF. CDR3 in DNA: TGTGCCAGCAGTTTTACAGGGAGCTCCTACGAGCAGTACTTC.

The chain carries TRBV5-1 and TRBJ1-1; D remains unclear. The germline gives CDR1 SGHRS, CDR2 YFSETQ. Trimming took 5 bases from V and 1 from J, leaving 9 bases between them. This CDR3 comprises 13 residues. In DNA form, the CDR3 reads TGCGCCAGCAGTTCGCCAGGGAACACTGAAGCTTTCTTT. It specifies CASSSPGNTEAFF.

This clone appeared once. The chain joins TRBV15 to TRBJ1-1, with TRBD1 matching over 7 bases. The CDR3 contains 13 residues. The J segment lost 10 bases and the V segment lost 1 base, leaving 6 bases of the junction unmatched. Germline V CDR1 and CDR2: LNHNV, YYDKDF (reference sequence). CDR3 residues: CATSRGRDSSAFF. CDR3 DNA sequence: TGTGCCACCAGCAGAGGCCGGGACAGCTCAGCTTTCTTT.

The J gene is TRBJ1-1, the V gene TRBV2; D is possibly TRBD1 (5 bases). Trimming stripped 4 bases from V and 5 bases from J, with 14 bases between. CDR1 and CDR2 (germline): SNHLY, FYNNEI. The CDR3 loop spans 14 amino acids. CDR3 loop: CASSVGGRRTEAFF. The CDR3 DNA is TGTGCCAGCAGTGTCGGGGGTCGGCGTACTGAAGCTTTCTTT.

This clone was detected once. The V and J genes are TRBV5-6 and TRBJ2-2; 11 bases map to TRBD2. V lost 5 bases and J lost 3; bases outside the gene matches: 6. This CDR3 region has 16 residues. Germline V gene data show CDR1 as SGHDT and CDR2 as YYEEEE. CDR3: CASRTTSGRYTGELFF. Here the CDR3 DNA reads TGTGCCAGCAGAACCACTAGCGGGAGATACACCGGGGAGCTGTTTTTT.

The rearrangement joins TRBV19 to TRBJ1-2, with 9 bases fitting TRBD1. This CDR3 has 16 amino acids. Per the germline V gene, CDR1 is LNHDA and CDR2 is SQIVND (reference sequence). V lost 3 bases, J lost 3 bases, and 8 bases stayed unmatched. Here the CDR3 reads CASSIPGQGFYYGYTF. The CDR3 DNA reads TGTGCCAGTAGTATCCCGGGACAGGGCTTTTACTATGGCTACACCTTC.

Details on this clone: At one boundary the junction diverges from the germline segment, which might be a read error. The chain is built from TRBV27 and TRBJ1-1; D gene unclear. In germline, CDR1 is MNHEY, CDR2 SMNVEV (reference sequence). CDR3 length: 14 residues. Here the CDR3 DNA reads TGTGCCAGCAGTTTATCCACAGTGTTACCAGAAGAAACCTTT. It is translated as CASSLSTVLPEETF.

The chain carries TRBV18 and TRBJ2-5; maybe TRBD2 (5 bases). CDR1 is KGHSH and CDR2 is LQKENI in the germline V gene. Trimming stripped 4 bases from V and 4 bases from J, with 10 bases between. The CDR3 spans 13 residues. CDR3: CASSLSRGETQYF. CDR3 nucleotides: TGTGCCAGCTCACTTTCCCGGGGAGAGACCCAGTACTTC.

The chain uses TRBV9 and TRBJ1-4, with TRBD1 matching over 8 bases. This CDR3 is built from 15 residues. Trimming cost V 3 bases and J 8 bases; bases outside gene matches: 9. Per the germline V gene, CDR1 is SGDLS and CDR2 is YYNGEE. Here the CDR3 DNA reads TGTGCCAGCAGCGGGGCACAGGGGGGGACAGAAAAACTGTTTTTT. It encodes CASSGAQGGTEKLFF.

CDR3 coding DNA: TGTGCCAGCAGCTTAGTAGTGAGCCAAAATGAGCAGTTCTTC. Translated, it gives CASSLVVSQNEQFF. V usage is TRBV7-2 and J usage is TRBJ2-1, with D hard to call. Looked up from germline, CDR1 is SGHTA and CDR2 is FQGNSA. V dropped 1 base and J dropped 7 bases, with 11 bases sitting between them. The CDR3 extends over 14 amino acids.